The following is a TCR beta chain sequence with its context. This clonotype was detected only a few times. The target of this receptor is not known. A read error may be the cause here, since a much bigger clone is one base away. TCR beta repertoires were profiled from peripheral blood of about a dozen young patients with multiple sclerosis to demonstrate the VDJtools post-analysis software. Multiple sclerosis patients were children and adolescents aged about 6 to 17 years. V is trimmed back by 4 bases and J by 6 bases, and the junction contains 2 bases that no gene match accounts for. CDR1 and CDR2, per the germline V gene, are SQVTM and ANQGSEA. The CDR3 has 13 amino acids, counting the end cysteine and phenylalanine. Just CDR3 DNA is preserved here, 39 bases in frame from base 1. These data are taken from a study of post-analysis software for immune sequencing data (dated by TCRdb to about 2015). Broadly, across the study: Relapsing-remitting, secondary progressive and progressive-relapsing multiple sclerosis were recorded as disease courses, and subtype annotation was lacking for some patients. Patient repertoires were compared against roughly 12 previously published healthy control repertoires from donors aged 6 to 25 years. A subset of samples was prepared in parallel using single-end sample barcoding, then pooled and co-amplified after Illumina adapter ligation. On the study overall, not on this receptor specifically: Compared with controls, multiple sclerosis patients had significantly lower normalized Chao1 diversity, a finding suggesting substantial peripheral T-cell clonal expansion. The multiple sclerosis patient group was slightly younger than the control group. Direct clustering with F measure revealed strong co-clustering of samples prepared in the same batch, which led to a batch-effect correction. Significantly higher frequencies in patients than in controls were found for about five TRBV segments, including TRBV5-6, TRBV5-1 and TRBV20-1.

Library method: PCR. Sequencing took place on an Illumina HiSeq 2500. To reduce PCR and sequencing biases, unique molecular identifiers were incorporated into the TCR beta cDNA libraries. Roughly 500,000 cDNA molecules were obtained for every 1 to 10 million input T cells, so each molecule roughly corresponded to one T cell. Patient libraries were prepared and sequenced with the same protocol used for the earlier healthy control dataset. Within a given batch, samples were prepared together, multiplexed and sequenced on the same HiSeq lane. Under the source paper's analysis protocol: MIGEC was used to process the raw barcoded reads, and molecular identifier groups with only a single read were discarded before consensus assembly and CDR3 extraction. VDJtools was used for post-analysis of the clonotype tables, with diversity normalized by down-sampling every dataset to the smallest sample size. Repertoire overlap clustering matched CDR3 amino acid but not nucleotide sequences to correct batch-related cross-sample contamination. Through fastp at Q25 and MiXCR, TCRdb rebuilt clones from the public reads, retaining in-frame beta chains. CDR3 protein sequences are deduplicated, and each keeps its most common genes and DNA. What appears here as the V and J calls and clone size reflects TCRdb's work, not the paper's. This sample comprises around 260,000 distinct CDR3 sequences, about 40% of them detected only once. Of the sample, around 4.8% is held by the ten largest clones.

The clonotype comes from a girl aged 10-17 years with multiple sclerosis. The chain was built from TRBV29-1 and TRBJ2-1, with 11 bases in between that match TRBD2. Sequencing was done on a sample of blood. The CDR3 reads CSVVAGGGNEQFF. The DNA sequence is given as TGCAGCGTTGTAGCGGGAGGGGGCAATGAGCAGTTCTTC.